Following are 10 T cell receptor beta chains from one sample sequenced in a study of blood T cell repertoires in COVID-19. This table comes from immunoSEQ multiplex PCR, and its TCRdb copy is limited to in-frame clones, with some not included. This table has approximately 230,000 clones, about four fifths appearing once. The specimen was peripheral blood. The receptors originated from a man of 80 years or more with acute or convalescent COVID-19.

The V call is TRBV3-1 (or the pseudogene TRBV3-2), the J call TRBJ2-7, with a tentative D call TRBD2 (6 bases). This CDR3 region has 12 residues. Germline V gene lookup returns CDR1 LGHDT and CDR2 YNNKEL (reference sequence). V was clipped by 3 bases and J by 6 bases, with 9 bases between them. CDR3 bases: TGTGCCAGCAGCCAGGAGGGGCGCGAGCAGTACTTC. Translation gives CASSQEGREQYF.

This chain connects TRBV7-9 to TRBJ1-2; 9 nucleotides match TRBD1. The junction had 2 bases not matched to a gene; V was cut back by 1 base and J by 2 bases. The CDR3 spans 15 residues. Germline CDR1 SEHNR, CDR2 FQNEAQ (reference sequence). The CDR3 loop is CASSLVGQGNYGYTF. CDR3 DNA: TGTGCCAGCAGCTTAGTCGGACAGGGGAACTATGGCTACACCTTC.

The chain links TRBV28 to TRBJ1-2, with a tentative D call TRBD1 (5 bases). V lost 0 bases and J 4 bases, leaving 9 bases between the germline ends. This CDR3 spans 14 amino acids. CDR1 and CDR2 (germline): MDHEN, SYDVKM. In DNA form, the CDR3 reads TGTGCCAGCAGTTTATGGGGTAGGGGCTATGGCTACACCTTC. This codes for CASSLWGRGYGYTF.

For the CDR3, the DNA is TGTGCCAGCAGCTACATAGCGGGAGGGGGGGCAGATACGCAGTATTTT. Its protein is CASSYIAGGGADTQYF. The chain has TRBV7-2 and TRBJ2-3; 11 bases fit TRBD2. Germline values: CDR1 SGHTA, CDR2 FQGNSA. The ends lost 4 bases at V and 4 bases at J; junction bases unmatched: 7. The CDR3 totals 16 residues.

The V gene is TRBV11-2, the J gene TRBJ2-1; 9 bases align to TRBD2. Unmatched junction bases numbered 7, after V lost 3 bases and J lost 10 bases. This CDR3 is 14 amino acids long. Germline loops: CDR1 SGHAT, CDR2 FQNNGV. The DNA for the CDR3 is TGTGCCAGCAGCTTCAGCGGGAGGCGGGGGGAGCAGTTCTTC. Protein product: CASSFSGRRGEQFF.

This chain connects TRBV5-4 to TRBJ2-7; 7 bases map to TRBD1. The length of the CDR3 is 13 residues. Germline CDR1 and CDR2: SGHNT and YYREEE (reference sequence). The ends lost 4 bases at V and 6 bases at J; junction bases unmatched: 7. As DNA, the CDR3 is TGTGCCAGCAGCCCAGGCAGGGGGAGCGAGCAGTACTTC. It translates to CASSPGRGSEQYF.

This clone showed up just a few times. The chain employs TRBV6-5 and TRBJ1-6; D is ambiguous. Germline values: CDR1 MNHEY, CDR2 SVGAGI. The CDR3 contains 16 residues. V was cut by 2 bases and J by 0 bases, with 8 bases left in between. The CDR3 DNA reads TGTGCCAGCAGTTACACGGGAAGCTCCTATAATTCACCCCTCCACTTT. Translating it yields CASSYTGSSYNSPLHF.

V and J are TRBV10-3 and TRBJ1-2, with 8 bases matching TRBD1. The length of the CDR3 is 14 residues. J lost 6 bases, V lost 1 base, and 4 bases had no gene match. Germline V CDR1 and CDR2: ENHRY, SYGVKD. The CDR3: CAISEFGQGDGYTF. The CDR3 DNA sequence: TGTGCCATCAGTGAGTTTGGACAGGGCGATGGCTACACCTTC.

Only a few counts were recorded for this clone. The chain uses TRBV4-1 and TRBJ1-1, with 9 positions matching TRBD1. With 0 bases clipped from V and 5 bases from J, the junction kept 4 bases outside the gene matches. The CDR3 extends over 15 amino acids. Germline CDR1 MGHRA, CDR2 YSYEKL. CDR3 sequence (DNA): TGCGCCAGCAGCCAAGATGACAGGGGGAAGACTGAAGCTTTCTTT. Protein sequence: CASSQDDRGKTEAFF.

This chain links TRBV14 with TRBJ2-1; D might be TRBD1 (6 bases). The V end was cut by 4 bases, the J end by 13 bases, with 17 bases between. This CDR3 has 13 residues. CDR1 is SGHDN, CDR2 FVKESK, per germline. The CDR3 sequence: CASSLIPGVTQFF. The CDR3 nucleotides read TGTGCCAGCAGCCTCATTCCAGGGGTTACACAGTTCTTC.